The clone carrying this T cell receptor beta chain has ten or more counts. CDR3 regions were amplified by Arm-PCR using iRepertoire HTBI primers to build TCR beta libraries. One entry per CDR3 protein results from TCRdb running MiXCR on the multiplex PCR reads. The profile shows 450,000 to 650,000 distinct CDR3 sequences, around 15% of them singletons. These data originate in a study of regulatory T cells in long-lasting Graves disease. The time point denotes: newly diagnosed GD, antithyroid drugs for less than 3 months. Following extraction of RNA from PBMCs, that RNA was used to make the TCR library. These same data were also listed under a study on T cells in Graves' hyperthyroidism and ophthalmopathy. From that paper: Diagnoses rested on clinical symptoms, serum thyroxine and TRAb, thyroid ultrasound and orbital computed tomography. First-round RT-PCR of the TCR CDR3 relied on the HTBI primer set.

The clonotype comes from a woman aged 35 to 60 with Graves disease. The sequencing used peripheral blood mononuclear cells (PBMCs), collected at new diagnosis, from a patient treated with antithyroid drugs.

The DNA for the CDR3 is TGCAGTGCTACCCGGACAGGGGGCACAGATACGCAGTATTTT. The encoded protein is CSATRTGGTDTQYF. The chain couples TRBV20-1 to TRBJ2-3; 9 bases line up with TRBD1. Germline lookup yields CDR1 DFQATT and CDR2 SNEGSKA (reference sequence). The CDR3 loop spans 14 amino acids. The junction had 3 bases not matched to a gene; V was cut back by 4 bases and J by 1 base.